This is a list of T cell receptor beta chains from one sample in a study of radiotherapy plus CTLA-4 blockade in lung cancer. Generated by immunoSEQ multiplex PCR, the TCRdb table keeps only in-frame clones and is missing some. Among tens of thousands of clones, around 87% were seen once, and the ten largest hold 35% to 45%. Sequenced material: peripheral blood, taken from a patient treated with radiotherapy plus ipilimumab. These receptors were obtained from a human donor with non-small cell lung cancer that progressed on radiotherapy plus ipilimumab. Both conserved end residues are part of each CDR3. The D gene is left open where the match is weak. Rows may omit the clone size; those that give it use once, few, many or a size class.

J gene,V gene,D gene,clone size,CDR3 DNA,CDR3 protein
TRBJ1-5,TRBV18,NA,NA,TGTGCCAGCTCGGACGGGAATCAGCCCCAGCATTTT,CASSDGNQPQHF
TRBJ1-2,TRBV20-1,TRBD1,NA,TGCAGTGCGGGACAGGGTTTGGGCTACACCTTC,CSAGQGLGYTF
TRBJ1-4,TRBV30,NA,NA,TGTGCCTGTTGGGGCCCTAATGAAAAACTGTTTTTT,CACWGPNEKLFF
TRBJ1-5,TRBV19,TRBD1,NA,TGTGCCACTAAAACGCCGACAGGGGGCATCAATCAGCCCCAGCATTTT,CATKTPTGGINQPQHF
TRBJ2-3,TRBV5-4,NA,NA,TGTGCCAGCAGCTTGGACAGCAGCACAGATACGCAGTATTTT,CASSLDSSTDTQYF
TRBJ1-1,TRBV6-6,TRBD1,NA,TGTGCCAGCAGTTACATGGGACAGGGAATGAACACTGAAGCTTTCTTT,CASSYMGQGMNTEAFF
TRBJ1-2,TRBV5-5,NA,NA,TGTGCCAGCAGCTCCAACGGGAACTATGGCTACACCTTC,CASSSNGNYGYTF
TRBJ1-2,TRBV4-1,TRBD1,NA,TGTGCCAGCAGCCAAGCAGGGACAGGGTTAGGCTACACCTTC,CASSQAGTGLGYTF
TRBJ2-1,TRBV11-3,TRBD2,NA,TGTGCCAGCAGCCCCGGGACTAGCGGGAGTTTGTACAATGAGCAGTTCTTC,CASSPGTSGSLYNEQFF
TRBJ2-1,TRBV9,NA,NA,TGTGCCAGCAGCGCACGGGATTCTGAGCAGTTCTTC,CASSARDSEQFF
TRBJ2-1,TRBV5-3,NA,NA,TGTGCCAGAAGCTTGGGATCTGGGGGAGCTTCGGCTAACAATGAGCAGTTCTTC,CARSLGSGGASANNEQFF
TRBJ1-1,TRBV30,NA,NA,TGTGCCTGGAGTGTAGGGTCAGGACGTGAAGCTTTCTTT,CAWSVGSGREAFF
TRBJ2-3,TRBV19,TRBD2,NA,TGTGCCAGTAACCCCCGAGGACTAGCGGGACGCATGACAGATACGCAGTATTTT,CASNPRGLAGRMTDTQYF
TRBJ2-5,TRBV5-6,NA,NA,TGTGCCAGCAGCATCGGAAACGGACAGTGGAAGACCCAGTACTTC,CASSIGNGQWKTQYF
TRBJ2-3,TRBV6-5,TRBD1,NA,TGTGCCAGCAGTCTAAACGGACAGGCGGCAGATACGCAGTATTTT,CASSLNGQAADTQYF
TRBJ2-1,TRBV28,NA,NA,TGTGCCAGCAGTTTTTACGGGCTCAATGAGCAGTTCTTC,CASSFYGLNEQFF
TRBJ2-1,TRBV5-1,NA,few,TGCGCCAGCAGCCCCTGGGCCGGGACCCAATACAATGAGCAGTTCTTC,CASSPWAGTQYNEQFF
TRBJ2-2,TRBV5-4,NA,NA,TGTGCCAGCAGGAAGGGACTCCAGAACACCGGGGAGCTGTTTTTT,CASRKGLQNTGELFF
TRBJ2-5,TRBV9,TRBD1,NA,TGTGCCAGCAGCCCCCAGACAGGGGCCGAGACCCAGTACTTC,CASSPQTGAETQYF
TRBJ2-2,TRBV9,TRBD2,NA,TGTGCCAGCAGCGTAGAGGCTAGCGGGGGAGGTGGCACCGGGGAGCTGTTTTTT,CASSVEASGGGGTGELFF
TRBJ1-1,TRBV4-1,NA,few,TGCGCCAGCAGCCAAGGGGGGCTTCAGGGGAGGGCTTTCTTT,CASSQGGLQGRAFF
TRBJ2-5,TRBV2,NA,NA,TGTGCCAGCAGTGAAGGCCCAGGGCCCGGAGGAGAGACCCAGTACTTC,CASSEGPGPGGETQYF
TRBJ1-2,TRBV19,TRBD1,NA,TGTGCCAGTAGTAATACAGGGGGCCTCTATGGCTACACCTTC,CASSNTGGLYGYTF
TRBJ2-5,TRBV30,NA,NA,TGTGCCTGGAGACAGGACCAAGAGACCCAGTACTTC,CAWRQDQETQYF
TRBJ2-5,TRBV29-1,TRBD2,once,TGCAGCGTTGAACCGAACGTCGGGCAGAAACGAGCGGGAGGGCTCCGAGAGACCCAGTACTTC,CSVEPNVGQKRAGGLRETQYF
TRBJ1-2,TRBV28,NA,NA,TGTGCCAGCAGTGAATCCCCGGGGAGGACGAGTTATGGCTACACCTTC,CASSESPGRTSYGYTF
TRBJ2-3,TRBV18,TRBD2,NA,TGTGCCAGCTCCCTCAGAACTAGCGGGGCTAGCACAGATACGCAGTATTTT,CASSLRTSGASTDTQYF
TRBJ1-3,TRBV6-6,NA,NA,TGTGCCAGCAGTCTGGACGGCCGTATCTCTGGAAACACCATATATTTT,CASSLDGRISGNTIYF
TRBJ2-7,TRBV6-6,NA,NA,TGTGCCAGCAGTGACACTTACGAGCAGTACTTC,CASSDTYEQYF
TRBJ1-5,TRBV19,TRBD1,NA,TGTGCCAGTAGTATGACCGGGACAGGGGGAAATCAGCCCCAGCATTTT,CASSMTGTGGNQPQHF
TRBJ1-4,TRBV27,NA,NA,TGTGCCAGCAGTTTATGGGCTAATGAAAAACTGTTTTTT,CASSLWANEKLFF
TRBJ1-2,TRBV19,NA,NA,TGTGCCAGTACCTGGGGGCCCTTGGGCTATGGCTACACCTTC,CASTWGPLGYGYTF
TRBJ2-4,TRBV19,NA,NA,TGTGCCAGTAGTATAGTCCTACGGGGTAGCGCAGGGGCCAAAAACATTCAGTACTTC,CASSIVLRGSAGAKNIQYF
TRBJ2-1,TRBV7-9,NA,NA,TGTGCCAGCAGCCCCCGGGTTCGACAGGACAATGAGCAGTTCTTC,CASSPRVRQDNEQFF
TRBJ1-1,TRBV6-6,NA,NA,TGTGCCAGCAGTTACCGGCAGGCGAACACTGAAGCTTTCTTT,CASSYRQANTEAFF
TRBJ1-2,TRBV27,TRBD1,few,TGTGCCAGCCAGGAGGGGGCAGGGGGTAGGGGCGGCTACACCTTC,CASQEGAGGRGGYTF
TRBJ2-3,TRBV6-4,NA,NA,TGTGCCAGCAGTGACTCTATCACAGATACGCAGTATTTT,CASSDSITDTQYF
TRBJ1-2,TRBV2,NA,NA,TGTGCCAGCAGTGAAGCGCCGGTTAACTATGGCTACACCTTC,CASSEAPVNYGYTF
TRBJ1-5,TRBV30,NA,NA,TGTGCCTGGAGGTCCGGCAATCAGCCCCAGCATTTT,CAWRSGNQPQHF
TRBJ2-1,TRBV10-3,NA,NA,TGTGCCATCAGCGAGGCATGGCAGGGAAGCGACAATGAGCAGTTCTTC,CAISEAWQGSDNEQFF
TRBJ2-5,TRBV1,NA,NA,TGCACCAGCAGCCAAGATTGGGGACTAGCGGGAGGGAGGACCCAGTACTTC,CTSSQDWGLAGGRTQYF
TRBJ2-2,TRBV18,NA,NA,TGTGCCAGCTCATCCACGAGCGACACCGGGGAGCTGTTTTTT,CASSSTSDTGELFF
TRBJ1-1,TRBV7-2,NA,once,TGTGCCAGCAGCCCCCGACAGGCCAGAGGTACTGAAGCTTTCTTT,CASSPRQARGTEAFF
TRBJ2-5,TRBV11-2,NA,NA,TGTGCCAGCAACGCAGGGGGGTGGGAGAGGTTTGGAGAGACCCAGTACTTC,CASNAGGWERFGETQYF
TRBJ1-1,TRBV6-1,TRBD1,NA,TGTGCCAGCAGTGCAACAGGGGGCATAAACACTGAAGCTTTCTTT,CASSATGGINTEAFF
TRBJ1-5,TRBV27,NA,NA,TGTGCCAGCAGTTTTGGGGTAAGCAATCAGCCCCAGCATTTT,CASSFGVSNQPQHF
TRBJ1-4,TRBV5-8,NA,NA,TGTGCCAGCAGCAGGCCTGGGGGAGATGAAAAACTGTTTTTT,CASSRPGGDEKLFF
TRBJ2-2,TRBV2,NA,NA,TGTGCCAGCAGTGAGAGGGAAACCGGGGAGCTGTTTTTT,CASSERETGELFF
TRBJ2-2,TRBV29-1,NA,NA,TGCAGCGTTGGACAGGTCGAGGGCGGGGAGCTGTTTTTT,CSVGQVEGGELFF
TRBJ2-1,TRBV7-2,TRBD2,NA,TGTGCCAGCAGCCGGACTAGCGGGAGGGCCCAGTTCTTC,CASSRTSGRAQFF
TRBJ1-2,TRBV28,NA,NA,TGTGCCAGCGGGGTTTTTGACAGGGGCTACACCTTC,CASGVFDRGYTF
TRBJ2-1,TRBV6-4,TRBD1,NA,TGTGCCGGTCAGGGGGAGCACAATGAGCAGTTCTTC,CAGQGEHNEQFF
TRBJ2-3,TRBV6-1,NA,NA,TGTGCCAGCAGTGAGGGGTTGGTGGCACTTGGCACAGATACGCAGTATTTT,CASSEGLVALGTDTQYF
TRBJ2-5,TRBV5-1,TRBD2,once,TGCGCCAGCAGCTTTACGGGACTAGCGGTTCAAGAGACCCAGTACTTC,CASSFTGLAVQETQYF
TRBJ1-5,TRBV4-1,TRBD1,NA,TGCGCCAGCAGCCGGACCGGGACAGGACGTGACCATCAAGACTTT,CASSRTGTGRDHQDF